The 13 T cell receptor beta chains below were found in one sample sequenced in a study of blood T cells in healthy people across ages. A second roughly 6 to 12 cycle PCR used barcoded and J-beta primers. TCRdb redid the calling of the 5' RACE reads with MiXCR, one entry per CDR3 protein. The profile shows 850,000 to 1,100,000 distinct CDR3 sequences, 35% to 45% of them singletons. Sequencing was carried out using blood. The source is a man aged 18 to 30 in good health.

The chain combines TRBV7-2 with TRBJ2-6; 10 nucleotides align to TRBD2. The V and J ends lost 2 bases and 4 bases, in that order; junction bases with no gene match: 11. The germline CDR1 and CDR2 sequences are SGHTA and FQGNSA. This CDR3 has 19 residues. CDR3 bases: TGTGCCAGCAGCTTACTAGCGGGGGCCTCCTCTCGGGGGGCCAACGTCCTGACTTTC. Translated, it gives CASSLLAGASSRGANVLTF.

In this sample, this clonotype turned up many times. The chain links TRBV9 to TRBJ1-1, with D maybe TRBD1 (6 bases). This CDR3 region has 14 residues. Germline V gene sequence: CDR1 SGDLS, CDR2 YYNGEE. V lost 3 bases, J lost 0 bases, and 9 bases lay in between. CDR3 sequence reads: CASSAQGMNTEAFF. CDR3 coding DNA: TGTGCCAGCAGCGCCCAGGGGATGAACACTGAAGCTTTCTTT.

The chain carries TRBV20-1 and TRBJ1-2, with 8 bases identical to TRBD1. This CDR3 region has 14 residues. Germline V lookup: CDR1 DFQATT, CDR2 SNEGSKA (reference sequence). Trimming cost V 0 bases and J 4 bases; bases outside gene matches: 4. CDR3 nucleotides: TGCAGTGCTAGAGAATCGACAGGGGTCTATGGCTACACCTTC. This encodes CSARESTGVYGYTF.

This clonotype was observed a few times. The chain couples TRBV10-3 to TRBJ2-1; possibly TRBD1 for D (6 bases). This CDR3 region has 15 residues. Trimming took 0 bases from V and 4 from J, leaving 10 bases between them. In germline, CDR1 is ENHRY, CDR2 SYGVKD. CDR3 coding DNA: TGTGCCATCAGTGAGTCGGGGGCTCCTTACAATGAGCAGTTCTTC. Amino acids: CAISESGAPYNEQFF.

The V and J genes are TRBV20-1 and TRBJ2-1, with TRBD1 matching over 7 bases. The length of the CDR3 is 11 residues. CDR1 and CDR2 from the germline V gene are DFQATT and SNEGSKA (reference sequence). The V and J ends lost 1 base and 15 bases, in that order; junction bases with no gene match: 6. The CDR3 is CSARAGGSRFF. In DNA, the CDR3 is TGCAGTGCTAGAGCAGGGGGTAGCCGGTTCTTC.

This chain uses TRBV7-9 with TRBJ1-1, with TRBD1 as a possible D gene (6 bases). The germline gives CDR1 SEHNR, CDR2 FQNEAQ (reference sequence). This CDR3 has 15 amino acids. V shed 5 bases and J shed 5 bases, with 18 bases lying between them. Here the CDR3 reads CASSPMGGARTEAFF. The CDR3 nucleotides are TGTGCCAGCAGCCCAATGGGGGGGGCAAGGACTGAAGCTTTCTTT.

This chain joins TRBV2 and TRBJ1-5; D call uncertain. The CDR3 covers 15 residues. Trimming removed 4 bases at V and 4 bases at J, with 14 bases between. Looked up from germline, CDR1 is SNHLY and CDR2 is FYNNEI. The CDR3 spells CASSVSSNLNQPQHF. Written as DNA, the CDR3 is TGTGCCAGCAGTGTCAGCAGCAACTTGAATCAGCCCCAGCATTTT. Looking up the rest from reference TRBV2 and TRBJ1-5 gives the full variable domain: EPEVTQTPSHQVTQMGQEVILRCVPISNHLYFYWYRQILGQKVEFLVSFYNNEISEKSEIFDDQFSVERPDGSNFTLKIRSTKLEDSAMYFCASSVSSNLNQPQHFGDGTRLSIL.

The chain combines TRBV6-5 with TRBJ1-2, with D uncertain. The V and J ends lost 4 bases and 7 bases respectively, with 13 bases between them. CDR1 is MNHEY, CDR2 SVGAGI, per germline. The CDR3 sequence is 13 residues long. The chain's CDR3 is CASSFLKEGGYTF. In nucleotides, the CDR3 is TGTGCCAGCAGTTTCTTAAAAGAGGGTGGCTACACCTTC.

This clonotype was seen many times. The rearrangement links TRBV11-2 to TRBJ2-3, with a weak D call TRBD1 (6 bases). V was pared by 1 base and J by 3 bases, with 17 bases between. Germline assignment: CDR1 SGHAT and CDR2 FQNNGV. The CDR3 has 17 amino acids. This chain's CDR3 is CASSLGTDRTLTDTQYF. The CDR3 DNA is TGTGCCAGCAGCTTAGGCACCGACAGGACTTTGACAGATACGCAGTATTTT.

This chain connects TRBV12-3 or TRBV12-4 to TRBJ2-7; D may be TRBD2 (6 bases). Trimming removed 3 bases from V and 2 bases from J, with 14 bases in between. This CDR3 contains 15 residues. CDR3 DNA: TGTGCCAGCAGTTTGGCAGGGAGGCAAGCCTACGAGCAGTACTTC. It translates to CASSLAGRQAYEQYF.

The chain couples TRBV2 to TRBJ2-1, with 12 bases that match TRBD2. The CDR3 is 18 amino acids. Germline loops: CDR1 SNHLY, CDR2 FYNNEI. The V segment lost 1 base and the J segment 4 bases; nucleotides outside the gene matches: 8. CDR3 sequence (DNA): TGTGCCAGCAGTGAAGGAGGGCTAGCGGGGGGGCGGTACAATGAGCAGTTCTTC. Translated, it gives CASSEGGLAGGRYNEQFF.

The chain has TRBV6-2 or TRBV6-3 and TRBJ1-1, with 10 bases fitting TRBD1. The J segment lost 3 bases and the V segment lost 11 bases, leaving 3 bases of the junction unmatched. The germline V gene encodes CDR1 MNHEY and CDR2 SVGEGT. There are 12 residues in the CDR3. CDR3 amino acids: CASTGGYTEAFF. The CDR3 coding sequence is TGTGCCTCGACAGGGGGCTACACTGAAGCTTTCTTT.

There are many counts of this clonotype. The genes are TRBV12-3 or TRBV12-4 and TRBJ2-1, with D uncertain. V was pared by 8 bases and J by 5 bases, with 7 bases between. The CDR3 spans 11 residues. The CDR3 is CASRFNNEQFF. CDR3 bases: TGTGCCAGCCGCTTCAACAATGAGCAGTTCTTC.